Listed below are T cell receptor beta chains from one sample, sequenced in a study of regulatory T cells in long-lasting Graves disease. Via MiXCR, TCRdb re-called the multiplex PCR reads, giving one row per CDR3 protein. The sample yields some 600,000 distinct CDR3 sequences, roughly 15% seen once. Another study also made use of these data, one on T cells in Graves' hyperthyroidism and ophthalmopathy.

Sequenced here: peripheral blood mononuclear cells (PBMCs), sampled at new diagnosis, from a patient treated with antithyroid drugs. The receptors were gathered from a man aged 18 to 30 with Graves disease. CDR3s include the opening cysteine and the closing phenylalanine or tryptophan. The order of the fields is D gene, J gene, V gene, clone size, CDR3 DNA, CDR3 protein. D genes are given only for firm matches. Clone size is shown for a subset of rows, as once, few, many or a class of expanded clone.

>TRBD2|TRBJ2-7|TRBV11-2|-
TGTGCCAGCAGCACCAGCGGGAGTACCTACGAGCAGTACTTC
CASSTSGSTYEQYF
>TRBD2|TRBJ2-3|TRBV4-1|-
TGCGCCAGCAGCCAAGTTAGATCGGTAGCGGGAACAGATACGCAGTATTTT
CASSQVRSVAGTDTQYF
>-|TRBJ2-7|TRBV30|many
TGTGCCTGGAGTGTCGGGGGGCCGTGGAGAGACGAGCAGTACTTC
CAWSVGGPWRDEQYF
>-|TRBJ2-1|TRBV19|-
TGTGCCAGTAGTACCCCCGGAACAACCGGCCTCAATGAGCAGTTCTTC
CASSTPGTTGLNEQFF
>-|TRBJ2-7|TRBV5-1|few
TGCGCCAGCAGGCGCGGACCCGACGAGCAGTACTTC
CASRRGPDEQYF
>-|TRBJ2-3|TRBV18|many
TGTGCCAGCTCACCCCGGCAGGGATCGGCAGATACGCAGTATTTT
CASSPRQGSADTQYF
>-|TRBJ2-3|TRBV5-1|many
TGCGCCAGCAGCTTGATCCAGGGCGTAGATACGCAGTATTTT
CASSLIQGVDTQYF
>-|TRBJ2-7|TRBV11-2|few
TGTGCCAGCAGCCCGACTAGAACCTACGAGCAGTACTTC
CASSPTRTYEQYF
>TRBD1|TRBJ1-2|TRBV27|few
TGTGCCAGCAGCCGACGACAGGGAGTATCTTTTTATGGCTACACCTTC
CASSRRQGVSFYGYTF
>TRBD2|TRBJ2-1|TRBV7-2|many
TGTGCCAGCAGACGGGGACTAGCGGGAGGAAATGAGCAGTTCTTC
CASRRGLAGGNEQFF
>-|TRBJ1-2|TRBV12-3/TRBV12-4|-
TGTGCCAGCAGTTTCGATTGGACAGTCTCTAACTATGGCTACACCTTC
CASSFDWTVSNYGYTF
>-|TRBJ2-7|TRBV3-1|many
TGTGCCAGCAGCCAAGTCCTACCCGGCGAGCAGTACTTC
CASSQVLPGEQYF
>-|TRBJ2-7|TRBV11-2|many
TGTGCCAGCAGCCGACGAGGGGAGGGGGGGGGAGGCCCCTACGAGCAGTACTTC
CASSRRGEGGGGPYEQYF
>-|TRBJ2-4|TRBV29-1|few
TGCAGCGTTGAAGATGCCCCGGGAGCCAAAAACATTCAGTACTTC
CSVEDAPGAKNIQYF
>TRBD2|TRBJ2-7|TRBV7-9|few
TGTGCCAGCAGCTGGGACAGTAGCGGGAGCGAGCAGTACTTC
CASSWDSSGSEQYF
>TRBD2|TRBJ2-5|TRBV19|few
TGTGCCAGTAGTCCCTTCGGACTAGCGGGAGATCAAGAGACCCAGTACTTC
CASSPFGLAGDQETQYF
>-|TRBJ1-3|TRBV29-1|few
TGCAGCGTTGATCAGTCAGGGGCTGGAAACACCATATATTTT
CSVDQSGAGNTIYF